The sequence of this TCR beta chain was determined in a study of blood T cell repertoires in COVID-19. Individuals aged about 18 to 89 years were recruited from about two dozen US areas. In the original analysis: Using reference gene primer amplification, nucleated cell counts were estimated. TCRdb's table, derived via immunoSEQ multiplex PCR, lists solely in-frame clones and lacks some. V, J and clone size are those of that table, while D and trimming were read from the DNA. The repertoire holds 330,000 or so clones, with 70% to 90% as singletons. CDR1 is MDHEN and CDR2 is SYDVKM in the germline V gene. The germline V and J ends were trimmed by 6 bases and 8 bases, with 13 bases remaining between them. The CDR3 has 13 residues.

The origin of this receptor is a man between 40 and 49 years old in a cohort exposed to, infected with or recovered from COVID-19 (not recorded which). This chain joins TRBV28 and TRBJ1-4; D uncertain. The specimen was PBMCs or T cells enriched from blood (not recorded which). CDR3 DNA sequence: TGTGCCAGCAGCCCCCCACCCAGGGAAAAACTGTTTTTT. Protein product: CASSPPPREKLFF.